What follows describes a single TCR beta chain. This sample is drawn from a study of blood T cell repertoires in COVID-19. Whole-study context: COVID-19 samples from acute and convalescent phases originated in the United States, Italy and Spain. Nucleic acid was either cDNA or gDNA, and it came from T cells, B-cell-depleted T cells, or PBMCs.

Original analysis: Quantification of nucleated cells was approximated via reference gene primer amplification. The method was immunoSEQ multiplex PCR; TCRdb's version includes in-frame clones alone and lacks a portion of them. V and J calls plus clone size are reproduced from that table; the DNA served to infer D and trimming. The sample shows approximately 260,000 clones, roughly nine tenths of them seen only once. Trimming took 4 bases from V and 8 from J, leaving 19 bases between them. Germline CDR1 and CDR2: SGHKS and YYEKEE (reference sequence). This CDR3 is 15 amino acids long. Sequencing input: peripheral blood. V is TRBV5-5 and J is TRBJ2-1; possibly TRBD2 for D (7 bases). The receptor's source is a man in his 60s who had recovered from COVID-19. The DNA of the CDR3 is TGTGCCAGCAGCCGGAGGGGGGGCGGTAAGGATGAGCAGTTCTTC. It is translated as CASSRRGGGKDEQFF.